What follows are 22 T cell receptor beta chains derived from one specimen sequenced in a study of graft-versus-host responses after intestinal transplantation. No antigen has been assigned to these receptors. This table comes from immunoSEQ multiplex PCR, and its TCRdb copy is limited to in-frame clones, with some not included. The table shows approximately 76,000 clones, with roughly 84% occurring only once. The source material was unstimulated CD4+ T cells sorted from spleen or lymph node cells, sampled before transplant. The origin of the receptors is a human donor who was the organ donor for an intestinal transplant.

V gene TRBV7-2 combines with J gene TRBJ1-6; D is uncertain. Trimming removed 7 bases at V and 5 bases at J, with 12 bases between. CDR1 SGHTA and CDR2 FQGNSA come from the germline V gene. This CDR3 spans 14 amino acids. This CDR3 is CASNQAGNNSPLHF. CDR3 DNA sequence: TGTGCCAGCAACCAGGCCGGAAATAATTCACCCCTCCACTTT.

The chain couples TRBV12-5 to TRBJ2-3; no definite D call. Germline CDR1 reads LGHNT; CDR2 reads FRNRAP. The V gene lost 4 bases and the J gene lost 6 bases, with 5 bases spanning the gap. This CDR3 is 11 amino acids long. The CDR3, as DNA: TGTGCTAGTGGTTCCCATGATACGCAGTATTTT. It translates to CASGSHDTQYF. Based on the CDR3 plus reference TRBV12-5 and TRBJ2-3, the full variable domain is DARVTQTPRHKVTEMGQEVTMRCQPILGHNTVFWYRQTMMQGLELLAYFRNRAPLDDSGMPKDRFSAEMPDATLATLKIQPSEPRDSAVYFCASGSHDTQYFGPGTRLTVL.

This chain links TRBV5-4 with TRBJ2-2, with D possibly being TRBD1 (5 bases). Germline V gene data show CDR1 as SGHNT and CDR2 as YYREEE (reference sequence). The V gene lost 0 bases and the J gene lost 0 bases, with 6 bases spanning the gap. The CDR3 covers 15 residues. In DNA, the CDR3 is TGTGCCAGCAGCTTGGCACAGGCGAACACCGGGGAGCTGTTTTTT. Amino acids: CASSLAQANTGELFF. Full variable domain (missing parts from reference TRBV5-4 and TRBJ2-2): ETGVTQSPTHLIKTRGQQVTLRCSSQSGHNTVSWYQQALGQGPQFIFQYYREEENGRGNFPPRFSGLQFPNYSSELNVNALELDDSALYLCASSLAQANTGELFFGEGSRLTVL.

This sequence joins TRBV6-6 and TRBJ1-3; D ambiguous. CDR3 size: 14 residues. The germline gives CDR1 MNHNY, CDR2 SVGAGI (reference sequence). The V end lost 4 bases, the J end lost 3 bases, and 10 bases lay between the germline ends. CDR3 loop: CASSSKASGNTIYF. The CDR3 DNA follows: TGTGCCAGCAGTTCAAAAGCAAGTGGAAACACCATATATTTT.

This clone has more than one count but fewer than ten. CDR3 protein: CATSAVGQGAKNTEAFF. CDR3 bases: TGTGCCACCAGCGCGGTAGGACAGGGGGCCAAGAACACTGAAGCTTTCTTT. J is TRBJ1-1 and V is TRBV15; TRBD1 aligns across 11 bases. CDR3 size: 17 residues. Germline V lookup: CDR1 LNHNV, CDR2 YYDKDF (reference sequence). J gave up 1 base and V 5 bases, and 9 bases lay outside the gene matches.

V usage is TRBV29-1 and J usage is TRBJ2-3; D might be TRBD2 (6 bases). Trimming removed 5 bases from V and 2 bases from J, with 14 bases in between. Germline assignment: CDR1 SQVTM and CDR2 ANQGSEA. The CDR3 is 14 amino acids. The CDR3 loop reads CSVRSGLNTDTQYF. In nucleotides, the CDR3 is TGCAGCGTTCGTAGCGGATTGAACACAGATACGCAGTATTTT.

The CDR3 nucleotides read TGTGCCAGCAGCCCCCGTGGAGGGCAGCTCTCTGGGGCCAACGTCCTGACTTTC. It translates to CASSPRGGQLSGANVLTF. The J gene is TRBJ2-6, the V gene TRBV7-8, with D possibly TRBD2 on 6 matching bases. CDR1 is SGHVS, CDR2 FQNEAQ, per germline. This CDR3 spans 18 amino acids. V gave up 5 bases and J gave up 0 bases, with 17 bases separating them.

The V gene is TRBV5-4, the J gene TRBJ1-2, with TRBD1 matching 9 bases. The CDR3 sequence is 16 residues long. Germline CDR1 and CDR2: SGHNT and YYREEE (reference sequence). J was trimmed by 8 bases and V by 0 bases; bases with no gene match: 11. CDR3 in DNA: TGTGCCAGCAGCTTGGCAAAACAGGGGGCACAAAAGGGCTACACCTTC. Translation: CASSLAKQGAQKGYTF. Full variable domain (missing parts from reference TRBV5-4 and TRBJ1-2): ETGVTQSPTHLIKTRGQQVTLRCSSQSGHNTVSWYQQALGQGPQFIFQYYREEENGRGNFPPRFSGLQFPNYSSELNVNALELDDSALYLCASSLAKQGAQKGYTFGSGTRLTVV.

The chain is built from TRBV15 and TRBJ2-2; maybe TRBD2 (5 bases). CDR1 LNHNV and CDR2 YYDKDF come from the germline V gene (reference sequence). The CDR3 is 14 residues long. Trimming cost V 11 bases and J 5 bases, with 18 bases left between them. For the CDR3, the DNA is TGTGCCGCGGGCTCCAGAGCTCCTACCGGGGAGCTGTTTTTT. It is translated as CAAGSRAPTGELFF. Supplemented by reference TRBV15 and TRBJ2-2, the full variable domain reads DAMVIQNPRYQVTQFGKPVTLSCSQTLNHNVMYWYQQKSSQAPKLLFHYYDKDFNNEADTPDNFQSRRPNTSFCFLDIRSPGLGDTAMYLCAAGSRAPTGELFFGEGSRLTVL.

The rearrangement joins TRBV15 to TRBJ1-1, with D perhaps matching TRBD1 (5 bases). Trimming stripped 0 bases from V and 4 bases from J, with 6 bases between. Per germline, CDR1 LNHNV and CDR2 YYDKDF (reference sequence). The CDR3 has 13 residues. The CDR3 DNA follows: TGTGCCACCAGCAGAGACAGGGCCACTGAAGCTTTCTTT. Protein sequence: CATSRDRATEAFF.

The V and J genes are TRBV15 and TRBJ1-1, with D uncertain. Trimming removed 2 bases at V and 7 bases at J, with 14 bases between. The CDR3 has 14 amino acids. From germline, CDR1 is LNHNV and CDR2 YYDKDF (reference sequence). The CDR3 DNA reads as TGTGCCACCAGCAGAAGAACCCTAGCTGTTGAAGCTTTCTTT. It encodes CATSRRTLAVEAFF.

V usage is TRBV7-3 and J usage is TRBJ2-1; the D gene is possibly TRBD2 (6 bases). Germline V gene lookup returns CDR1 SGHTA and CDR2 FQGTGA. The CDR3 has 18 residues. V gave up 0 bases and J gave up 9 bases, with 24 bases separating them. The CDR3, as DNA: TGTGCCAGCAGCTTAACTGCCCCAGGGCCGGAGGGTACAGCTGAGCAGTTCTTC. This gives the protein CASSLTAPGPEGTAEQFF. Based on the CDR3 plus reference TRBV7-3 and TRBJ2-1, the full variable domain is GAGVSQTPSNKVTEKGKYVELRCDPISGHTALYWYRQSLGQGPEFLIYFQGTGAADDSGLPNDRFFAVRPEGSVSTLKIQRTERGDSAVYLCASSLTAPGPEGTAEQFFGPGTRLTVL.

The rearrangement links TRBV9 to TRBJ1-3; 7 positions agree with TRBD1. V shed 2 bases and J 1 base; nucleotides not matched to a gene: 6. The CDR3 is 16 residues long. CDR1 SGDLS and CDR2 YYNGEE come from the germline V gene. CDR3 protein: CASSVSQGTSGNTIYF. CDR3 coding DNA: TGTGCCAGCAGCGTCTCACAGGGGACTTCTGGAAACACCATATATTTT.

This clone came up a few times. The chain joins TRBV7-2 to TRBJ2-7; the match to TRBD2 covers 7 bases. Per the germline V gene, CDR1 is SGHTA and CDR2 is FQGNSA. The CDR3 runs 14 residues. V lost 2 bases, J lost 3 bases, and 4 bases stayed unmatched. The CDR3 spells CASSLSRDYYEQYV. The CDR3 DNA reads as TGTGCCAGCAGCTTATCACGGGACTACTACGAGCAGTACGTC.

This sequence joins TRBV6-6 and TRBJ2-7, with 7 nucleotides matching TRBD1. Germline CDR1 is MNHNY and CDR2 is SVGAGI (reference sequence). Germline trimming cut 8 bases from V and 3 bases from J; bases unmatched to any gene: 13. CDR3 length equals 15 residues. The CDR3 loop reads CASQDPGQNDYEQYV. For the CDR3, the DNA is TGTGCCAGCCAGGATCCGGGACAGAATGACTACGAGCAGTACGTC.

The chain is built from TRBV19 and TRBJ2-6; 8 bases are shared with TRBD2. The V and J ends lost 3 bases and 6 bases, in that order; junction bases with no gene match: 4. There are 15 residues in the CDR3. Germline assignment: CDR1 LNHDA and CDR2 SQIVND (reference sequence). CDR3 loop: CASSMAGGEANVLTF. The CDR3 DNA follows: TGTGCCAGTAGTATGGCCGGGGGGGAGGCCAACGTCCTGACTTTC.

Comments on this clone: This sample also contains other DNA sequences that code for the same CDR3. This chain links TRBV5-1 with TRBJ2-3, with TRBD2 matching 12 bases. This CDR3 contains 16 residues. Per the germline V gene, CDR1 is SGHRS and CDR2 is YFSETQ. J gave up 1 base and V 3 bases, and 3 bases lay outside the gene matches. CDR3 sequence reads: CASSSTSGGGTDTQYF. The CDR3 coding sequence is TGCGCCAGCAGCTCGACTAGCGGGGGTGGCACAGATACGCAGTATTTT.

Here the CDR3 DNA reads TGTGCCAGCGAGAGCGGGGTGGCAGATACGCAGTATTTT. Protein sequence: CASESGVADTQYF. V usage is TRBV18 and J usage is TRBJ2-3, with 7 bases matching TRBD2. The V gene's germline CDR1 is KGHSH and CDR2 LQKENI. With 8 bases clipped from V and 4 bases from J, the junction kept 6 bases outside the gene matches. CDR3 length: 13 amino acids.

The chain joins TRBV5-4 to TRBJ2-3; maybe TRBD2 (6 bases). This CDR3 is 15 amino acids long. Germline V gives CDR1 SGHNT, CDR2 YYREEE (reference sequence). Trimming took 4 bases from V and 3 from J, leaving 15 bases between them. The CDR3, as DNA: TGTGCCAGCAGCACCGCGCGCGGGGAAACAGATACGCAGTATTTT. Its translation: CASSTARGETDTQYF.

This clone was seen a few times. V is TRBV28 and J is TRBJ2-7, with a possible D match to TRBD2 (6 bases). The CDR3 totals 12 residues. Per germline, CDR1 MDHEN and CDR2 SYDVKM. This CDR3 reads CASSAGPPALHV. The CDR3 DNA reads TGTGCCAGCAGTGCGGGACCCCCCGCACTGCACGTC.

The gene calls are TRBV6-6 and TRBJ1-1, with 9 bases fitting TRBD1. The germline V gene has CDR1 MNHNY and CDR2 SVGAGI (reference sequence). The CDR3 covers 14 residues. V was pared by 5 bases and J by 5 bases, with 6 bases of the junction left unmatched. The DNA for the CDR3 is TGTGCCAGCAGTCCGGGACAGGGCTGGACTGAAGCTTTCTTT. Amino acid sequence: CASSPGQGWTEAFF.

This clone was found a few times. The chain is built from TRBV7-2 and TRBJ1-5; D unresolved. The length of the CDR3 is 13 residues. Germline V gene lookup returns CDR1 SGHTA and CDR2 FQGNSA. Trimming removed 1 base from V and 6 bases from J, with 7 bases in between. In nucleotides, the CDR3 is TGTGCCAGCAGCTTAGTTACGGGTCAGCCCCAGCATTTT. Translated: CASSLVTGQPQHF. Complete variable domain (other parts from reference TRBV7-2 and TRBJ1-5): GAGVSQSPSNKVTEKGKDVELRCDPISGHTALYWYRQSLGQGLEFLIYFQGNSAPDKSGLPSDRFSAERTGGSVSTLTIQRTQQEDSAVYLCASSLVTGQPQHFGDGTRLSIL.